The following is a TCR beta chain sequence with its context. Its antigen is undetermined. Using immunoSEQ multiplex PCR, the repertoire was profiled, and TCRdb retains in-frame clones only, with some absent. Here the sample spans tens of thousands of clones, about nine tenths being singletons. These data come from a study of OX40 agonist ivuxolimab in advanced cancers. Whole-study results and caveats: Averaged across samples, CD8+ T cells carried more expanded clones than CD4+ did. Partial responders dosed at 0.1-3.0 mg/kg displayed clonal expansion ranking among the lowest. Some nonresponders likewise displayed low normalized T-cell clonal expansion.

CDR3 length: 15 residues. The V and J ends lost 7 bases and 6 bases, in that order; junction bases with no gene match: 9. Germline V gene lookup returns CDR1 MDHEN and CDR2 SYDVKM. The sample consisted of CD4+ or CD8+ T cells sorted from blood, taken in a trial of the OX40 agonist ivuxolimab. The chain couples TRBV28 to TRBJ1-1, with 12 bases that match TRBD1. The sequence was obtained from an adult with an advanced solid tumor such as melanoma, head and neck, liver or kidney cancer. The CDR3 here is CASISAGTGGAEAFF. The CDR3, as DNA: TGTGCCAGCATTTCCGCCGGGACAGGGGGCGCTGAAGCTTTCTTT.